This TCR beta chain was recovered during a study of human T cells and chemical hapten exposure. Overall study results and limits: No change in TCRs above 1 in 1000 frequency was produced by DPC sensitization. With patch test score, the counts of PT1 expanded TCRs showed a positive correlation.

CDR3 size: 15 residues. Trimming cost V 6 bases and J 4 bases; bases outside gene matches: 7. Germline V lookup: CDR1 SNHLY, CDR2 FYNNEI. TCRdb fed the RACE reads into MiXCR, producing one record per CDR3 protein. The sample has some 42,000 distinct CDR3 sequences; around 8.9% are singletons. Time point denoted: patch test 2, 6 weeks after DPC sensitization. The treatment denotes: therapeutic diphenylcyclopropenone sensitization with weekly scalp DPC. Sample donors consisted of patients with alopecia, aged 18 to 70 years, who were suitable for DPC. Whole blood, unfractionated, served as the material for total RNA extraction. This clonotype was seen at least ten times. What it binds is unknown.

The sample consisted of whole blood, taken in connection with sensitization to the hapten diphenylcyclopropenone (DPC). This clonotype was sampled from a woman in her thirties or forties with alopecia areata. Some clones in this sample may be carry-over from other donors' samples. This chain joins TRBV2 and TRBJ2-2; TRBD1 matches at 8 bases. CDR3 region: CASRGDRGSTGELFF. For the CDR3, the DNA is TGTGCCAGCAGAGGAGACAGGGGCAGCACCGGGGAGCTGTTTTTT.